What follows is one TCR beta chain and its context. CDR1 and CDR2 (germline): MNHEY, SVGAGI. This CDR3 comprises 14 residues. Trimming took 11 bases from V and 6 from J; bases not matched to a gene: 13. The data belong to a study of blood T cell repertoires in COVID-19. Study-level background: Samples of COVID-19 (acute and convalescent) were obtained from the United States, Italy and Spain.

This table comes from immunoSEQ multiplex PCR, and its TCRdb copy is limited to in-frame clones, with some not included. This table has approximately 110,000 clones, about 94% appearing once. The sequenced sample consisted of peripheral blood. V usage is TRBV6-5 and J usage is TRBJ1-2; TRBD1 aligns across 9 bases. The TCR originated in a man aged 50-59 years with COVID-19, enrolled during active disease. CDR3 sequence: CASMLGGTGNGYTF. For the CDR3, the DNA is TGTGCCTCCATGCTCGGGGGGACAGGGAATGGCTACACCTTC.